This T cell receptor (beta chain) comes out of a study of T cell responses to AZD1222 COVID-19 vaccine. Germline V lookup: CDR1 SGHTS, CDR2 YDEGEE. The junction had 7 bases not matched to a gene; V was cut back by 4 bases and J by 3 bases. This CDR3 has 16 residues. Here immunoSEQ multiplex PCR was the method, and the copy in TCRdb shows in-frame clones only, minus some. The table shows around 170,000 clones, with roughly 93% occurring only once. Study observations and caveats: Among AZD1222 vaccinees, only six were seropositive at baseline. Two doses of AZD1222 preceded a rise in Spike-specific TCR breadth and depth. Dominant CD4 TCR responses targeted spike regions 160-218 and 743-854.

Regarding this clone: Its antigen is still unknown.

This clonotype was obtained from an adult in good health. The gene calls are TRBV5-8 and TRBJ1-4; 9 bases match TRBD1. The source was peripheral blood, collected on day 0 of AZD1222 vaccination. The CDR3 DNA follows: TGTGCCAGCAGCCCGGGACAGGGAAGAGCTAATGAAAAACTGTTTTTT. Translation: CASSPGQGRANEKLFF.